This T cell receptor beta chain is drawn from a study of blood T cells in healthy people across ages. Study-level points and caveats: Whereas aged donors had fewer naive CD4+ cells, long-lived donors had more of them and higher diversity.

Per the germline V gene, CDR1 is MDHEN and CDR2 is SYDVKM. CDR3 length: 15 residues. Trimming cost V 7 bases and J 1 base, with 14 bases left between them. Primed by a sample-barcoded 5' primer and a J-beta primer mix, a second PCR proceeded for roughly 7 to 12 cycles. TCRdb re-analysed the 5' RACE reads in MiXCR, keeping a single row per CDR3 protein. The data hold roughly 800,000 distinct CDR3 sequences, with 58% observed a single time. Remarks on this clonotype: Its antigen is currently unknown.

The sample consisted of blood. This chain links TRBV28 with TRBJ1-5; D ambiguous. The clonotype was recovered from a man aged 25-45 years in good health. The chain's CDR3 is CASNRPPGSNQPQHF. In DNA form, the CDR3 reads TGTGCCAGCAACCGACCCCCTGGGAGCAATCAGCCCCAGCATTTT.